A selection of T cell receptor beta chains follows, all from one sample in a study of blood T cell repertoires in COVID-19. Profiling relied on immunoSEQ multiplex PCR, and the TCRdb table lists in-frame clones only, not all of them. The sample includes roughly 41,000 clones, 80% to 90% of them seen just once. Sequenced: peripheral blood. Receptor source: a human donor in a cohort sampled during active COVID-19. The conserved cysteine and the conserved F or W are not part of the CDR3 here. Each record gives: J gene, V gene, CDR3 protein.

TRBJ1-2 | TRBV5-1 | ASSTWTGENYGYT
TRBJ2-3 | TRBV28 | ASTERTDTQY
TRBJ2-7 | TRBV4-2 | ASSQGREAAYEQY
TRBJ2-5 | TRBV7-3 | ASSSDLAGTQY
TRBJ1-5 | TRBV15 | ATSRDRGGGQPQH
TRBJ1-2 | TRBV25-1 | ATQGIGGYT
TRBJ2-7 | TRBV7-2 | ASSGTSGPYEQY
TRBJ2-1 | TRBV30 | AWNKELAGWGEQF
TRBJ1-2 | TRBV27 | ASTTILGGNYGYT
TRBJ2-7 | TRBV19 | ASSTDTSGVLEQY
TRBJ1-1 | TRBV5-4 | ASRPPGTIGNTEAF
TRBJ1-2 | TRBV18 | ASSPSAPGLSPRYGYT
TRBJ1-2 | TRBV19 | ASKGQTNYGYT
TRBJ2-1 | TRBV12-5 | ASGQTSGRGNNEQF
TRBJ2-7 | TRBV7-3 | ASSPSGSYEQY
TRBJ2-7 | TRBV19 | ASSIAPGRGLQEQY
TRBJ1-1 | TRBV19 | ASSITVNTEAF
TRBJ1-5 | TRBV27 | ASSSPDFFSNQPQH
TRBJ2-5 | TRBV6-2/TRBV6-3 | ASSYSGQQETQY
TRBJ2-3 | TRBV27 | ATRRGTGTDTQY
TRBJ2-5 | TRBV5-1 | ASSLDRGQETQY
TRBJ2-5 | TRBV7-7 | ASSPDSPVTQY
TRBJ1-3 | TRBV4-2 | ASSQDPGPTSGNTIY
TRBJ1-3 | TRBV2 | ASKDQAGVGNTIY
TRBJ1-5 | TRBV24-1 | ASIPSVGVVDQPQH